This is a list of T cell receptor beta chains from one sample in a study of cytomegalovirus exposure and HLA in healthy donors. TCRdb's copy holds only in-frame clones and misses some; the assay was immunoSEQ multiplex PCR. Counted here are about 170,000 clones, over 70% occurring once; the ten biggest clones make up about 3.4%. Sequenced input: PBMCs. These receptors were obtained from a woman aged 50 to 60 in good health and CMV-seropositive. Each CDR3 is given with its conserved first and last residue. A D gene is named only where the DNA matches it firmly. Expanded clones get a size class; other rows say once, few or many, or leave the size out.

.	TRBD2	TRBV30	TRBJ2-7	CAWTLSGRYYEQYF	TGTGCCTGGACCCTGAGCGGGAGGTACTACGAGCAGTACTTC
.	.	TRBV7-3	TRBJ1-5	CASSPGRNQPQHF	TGTGCCAGCAGCCCTGGGCGCAATCAGCCCCAGCATTTT
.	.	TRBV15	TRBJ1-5	CATSQNQPQHF	TGTGCCACCAGCCAGAATCAGCCCCAGCATTTT
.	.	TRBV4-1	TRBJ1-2	CASSQVLGSGAHYGYTF	TGCGCCAGCAGCCAGGTTCTGGGTAGTGGGGCCCACTATGGCTACACCTTC
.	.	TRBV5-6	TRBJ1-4	CASSSGFNFNEKLFF	TGTGCCAGCAGCTCGGGTTTTAACTTTAATGAAAAACTGTTTTTT
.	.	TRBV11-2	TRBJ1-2	CASSSDMGAANYGYTF	TGTGCCAGCAGCTCCGATATGGGGGCAGCTAACTATGGCTACACCTTC
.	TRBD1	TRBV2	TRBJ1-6	CASSERTGASPLHF	TGTGCCAGCAGTGAACGTACAGGGGCCTCACCCCTCCATTTT
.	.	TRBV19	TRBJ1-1	CASTLRSTGNTEAFF	TGTGCCAGTACCCTGAGGAGCACAGGGAACACTGAAGCTTTCTTT
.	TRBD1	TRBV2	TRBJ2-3	CASTPQGAPSPDTQYF	TGTGCCAGCACTCCTCAGGGGGCACCGAGCCCAGATACGCAGTATTTT
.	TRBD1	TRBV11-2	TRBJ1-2	CANSLLGTGGWGYTF	TGTGCCAACAGCTTACTAGGGACAGGGGGCTGGGGCTACACCTTC
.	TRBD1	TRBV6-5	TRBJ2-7	CASSYSVGRGTYEQYF	TGTGCCAGCAGTTACTCGGTCGGCAGGGGGACCTACGAGCAGTACTTC
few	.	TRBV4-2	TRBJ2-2	CASSSRDPGGISGELFF	TGTGCCAGCAGCAGCCGGGACCCAGGAGGGATCTCCGGGGAGCTGTTTTTT
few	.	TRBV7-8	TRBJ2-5	CASSLGGTGQETQYF	TGTGCCAGCAGCTTAGGAGGGACTGGCCAAGAGACCCAGTACTTC
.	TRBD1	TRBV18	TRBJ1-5	CASSPDRGNQPQHF	TGTGCCAGCTCTCCGGACAGGGGGAATCAGCCCCAGCATTTT
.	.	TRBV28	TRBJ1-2	CASSSWDIYGYTF	TGTGCCAGCAGTTCCTGGGACATCTATGGCTACACCTTC
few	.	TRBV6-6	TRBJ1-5	CASSSYGGANQPQHF	TGTGCCAGCAGCTCTTATGGGGGGGCCAATCAGCCCCAGCATTTT